Given below is one T cell receptor (beta chain) in context. This sample is drawn from a study of blood T cell repertoires in COVID-19. Study details: In each case, the material was cDNA or gDNA derived from T cells, B-cell-depleted T cells, or PBMCs.

TCRdb's copy holds only in-frame clones and misses some; the assay was immunoSEQ multiplex PCR. The sample includes over 150,000 clones, 90% of them seen just once. The sequenced material came from peripheral blood. The TCR was taken from a man aged 50-60 years with acute or convalescent COVID-19.

The CDR3 DNA reads as TGTGCCAGCAGTTTCGGGAATTCACCCCTCCACTTT. Translating gives CASSFGNSPLHF. The chain recombines TRBV27 with TRBJ1-6; D is unresolved. The CDR3 length is 12 residues. Trimming left V 3 bases short and J 7 bases short, with 4 bases between. CDR1 and CDR2 (germline): MNHEY, SMNVEV (reference sequence).